Below, 10 T cell receptor beta chains from the same sample are listed, as sequenced in a study of radiation and T cells in renal cell carcinoma. The time point here: baseline pretreatment blood. As to treatment: 15 Gy SBRT to primary tumor, nephrectomy 4 weeks later. Method: immunoSEQ multiplex PCR; TCRdb's copy keeps in-frame clones and lacks some. The sample yields 130,000 or so clones, 75% to 90% seen once. Specimen: blood, collected from a patient whose treatment included radiotherapy and nephrectomy. These receptors all stem from a woman in her fifties or sixties with renal cell carcinoma.

The rearrangement joins TRBV19 to TRBJ1-4; D gene ambiguous. This CDR3 region has 14 residues. Trimming cost V 0 bases and J 8 bases, with 10 bases left between them. Germline CDR1 LNHDA, CDR2 SQIVND (reference sequence). The DNA for the CDR3 is TGTGCCAGTAGTATAGATTGGACTGGCGAAAAACTGTTTTTT. Its translation: CASSIDWTGEKLFF.

This chain connects TRBV6-1 to TRBJ1-5; D remains unclear. Germline CDR1 and CDR2: MNHNS and SASEGT. V lost 2 bases, J lost 3 bases, and 11 bases lay in between. The CDR3 sequence is 15 residues long. The CDR3 loop is CASSERSAVNQPQHF. DNA of the CDR3: TGTGCCAGCAGTGAAAGGTCGGCAGTCAATCAGCCCCAGCATTTT.

The genes are TRBV4-3 and TRBJ2-7; no firm D call. Germline lookup yields CDR1 LGHNA and CDR2 YSLEER. The CDR3 is 15 residues long. With 0 bases removed from V and 4 bases from J, the gap between germline ends came to 13 bases. The CDR3 nucleotides read TGCGCCAGCAGCCAAGACCCCGTGGGCAAGTACGAGCAGTACTTC. Encoded protein: CASSQDPVGKYEQYF.

This clone has only one observation. This chain uses TRBV5-1 with TRBJ2-7, with D possibly TRBD2 on 6 matching bases. V was trimmed by 2 bases and J by 2 bases, leaving 11 bases between them. Germline CDR1 reads SGHRS; CDR2 reads YFSETQ. This CDR3 is 14 amino acids long. DNA of the CDR3: TGCGCCAGCAGCTTCTCTAGCGATACCTACGAGCAGTACTTC. Amino acid sequence: CASSFSSDTYEQYF.

This clone has only one observation. This chain links TRBV27 with TRBJ1-2; D not certain. CDR1 is MNHEY, CDR2 SMNVEV, per germline (reference sequence). This CDR3 region has 13 residues. V dropped 3 bases and J dropped 3 bases, with 8 bases sitting between them. CDR3 DNA: TGTGCCAGCAGTTTCTCGGGAGACTATGGCTACACCTTC. This codes for CASSFSGDYGYTF.

In its sample, this clone was seen a few times. This chain connects TRBV28 to TRBJ1-2; maybe TRBD1 (6 bases). From germline, CDR1 is MDHEN and CDR2 SYDVKM. V was cut by 6 bases and J by 1 base, with 6 bases left in between. The CDR3 extends over 12 amino acids. CDR3 region: CASRQGNYGYTF. In DNA, the CDR3 is TGTGCCAGCAGACAGGGTAACTATGGCTACACCTTC.

The V gene is TRBV5-1, the J gene TRBJ1-1; TRBD1 matches at 8 bases. The germline V gene encodes CDR1 SGHRS and CDR2 YFSETQ. With V trimmed by 4 bases and J by 9 bases, 11 bases remained unmatched. The length of the CDR3 is 14 residues. CDR3 in DNA: TGCGCCAGCAGCGGGGGGACAGGCTTAGAAAAAGCTTTCTTT. Its protein is CASSGGTGLEKAFF.

The V call is TRBV9, the J call TRBJ1-3; unclear D gene. Germline assignment: CDR1 SGDLS and CDR2 YYNGEE. Trimming took off 0 bases at V and 2 bases at J, with 15 bases between the two ends. CDR3 length: 17 residues. The CDR3 spells CASSVDLMGYTGNTIYF. In DNA, the CDR3 is TGTGCCAGCAGCGTAGATTTGATGGGGTATACTGGAAACACCATATATTTT.

The J gene is TRBJ2-1, the V gene TRBV10-3, with D hard to call. CDR1 and CDR2 from the germline V gene are ENHRY and SYGVKD. There are 13 residues in the CDR3. Trimming took 6 bases from V and 8 from J, leaving 14 bases between them. This CDR3 is CAISLSMGYEQFF. CDR3 sequence (DNA): TGTGCCATCAGCCTGAGCATGGGGTATGAGCAGTTCTTC.

This clone was detected a few times. V is TRBV10-1 and J is TRBJ2-7; D is undetermined. Germline V CDR1 and CDR2: WNHNN, SYGVQD (reference sequence). The CDR3 is 14 amino acids. V was shortened by 3 bases and J by 2 bases, with 11 bases between the two germline ends. CDR3 loop: CASSDPVGTYEQYF. In DNA form, the CDR3 reads TGCGCCAGCAGTGATCCCGTCGGAACCTACGAGCAGTACTTC.